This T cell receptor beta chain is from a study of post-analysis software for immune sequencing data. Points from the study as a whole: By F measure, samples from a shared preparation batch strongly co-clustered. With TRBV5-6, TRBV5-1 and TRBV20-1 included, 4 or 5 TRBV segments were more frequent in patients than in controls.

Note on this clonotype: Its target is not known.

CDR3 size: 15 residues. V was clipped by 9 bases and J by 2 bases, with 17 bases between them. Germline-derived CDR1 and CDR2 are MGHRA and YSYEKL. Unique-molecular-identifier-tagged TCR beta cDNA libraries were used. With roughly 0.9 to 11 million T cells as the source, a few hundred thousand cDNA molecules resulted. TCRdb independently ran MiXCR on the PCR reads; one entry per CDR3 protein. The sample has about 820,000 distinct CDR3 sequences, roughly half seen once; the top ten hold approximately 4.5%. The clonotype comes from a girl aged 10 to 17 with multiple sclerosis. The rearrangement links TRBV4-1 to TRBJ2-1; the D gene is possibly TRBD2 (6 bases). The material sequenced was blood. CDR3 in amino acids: CASSTSEGPYNEQFF. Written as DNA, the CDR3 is TGCGCCAGTAGCACGTCGGAGGGACCCTACAATGAGCAGTTCTTC.